What follows is one T cell receptor beta chain and its context. The antigen is unknown. This CDR3 comprises 15 residues. Trimming removed 1 base from V and 5 bases from J; junction bases left unmatched: 4. Germline loops: CDR1 SGHAT, CDR2 FQNNGV. The data belong to a study of cytotoxic CD8 clonotypes in ibrutinib-treated CLL. Profiling relied on immunoSEQ multiplex PCR, and the TCRdb table lists in-frame clones only, not all of them. The sample has under 200,000 clones, roughly 80% seen once; the top ten hold 2% to 2.5%. General observations from the study: Exceeding age-matched healthy donors, baseline clonality also tracked the counts of circulating CD8+ T cells.

Sample: PBMCs, taken after 12 months of ibrutinib treatment. This TCR was recovered from a human donor with chronic lymphocytic leukemia. The V gene is TRBV11-2, the J gene TRBJ2-2, with 7 positions matching TRBD2. The CDR3 DNA sequence: TGTGCCAGCAGCTTAGCGACGGGGGGAACCGGGGAGCTGTTTTTT. Amino acids: CASSLATGGTGELFF.